Listed here are 10 T cell receptor beta chains from one sample, sequenced in a study of T cells in Graves' hyperthyroidism and ophthalmopathy. TCR beta CDR3 regions were amplified from RNA transcripts. Researchers ran a first-round RT-PCR on the TCR CDR3 using the HTBI primer set. MiXCR, applied by TCRdb to the multiplex PCR reads, yields one record per CDR3 protein. Of 400,000 to 500,000 distinct CDR3 sequences in the sample, approximately 15% were seen once. Sequencing input: blood. The receptors were gathered from a woman in her late teens or twenties with Graves' hyperthyroidism.

The CDR3 here is CASSIRRGLYEQYF. The CDR3 DNA follows: TGTGCCAGTAGTATTCGCAGAGGTCTCTACGAGCAGTACTTC. J is TRBJ2-7 and V is TRBV19; unclear D gene. This CDR3 spans 14 amino acids. The germline gives CDR1 LNHDA, CDR2 SQIVND (reference sequence). Deletions cut 3 bases from V and 3 bases from J, with 12 bases between.

This clonotype was found many times. V is TRBV7-9 and J is TRBJ1-2; the match to TRBD1 covers 7 bases. Trimming removed 1 base from V and 0 bases from J; junction bases left unmatched: 2. The CDR3 extends over 15 amino acids. Germline V lookup: CDR1 SEHNR, CDR2 FQNEAQ (reference sequence). This CDR3 reads CASSLVQGANYGYTF. The CDR3 DNA is TGTGCCAGCAGCTTAGTCCAGGGGGCTAACTATGGCTACACCTTC.

As regards this clonotype: A read error may account for a junction end that differs from germline. The gene calls are TRBV7-9 and TRBJ1-4, with 8 bases identical to TRBD1. The germline CDR1 and CDR2 sequences are SEHNR and FQNEAQ (reference sequence). This CDR3 is built from 15 residues. The CDR3 nucleotides read TGTGCCGGCAGCCAAGGACAGGGCGGGAATGAAAAACTGTTTTTT. Its protein product is CAGSQGQGGNEKLFF.

This clonotype was counted only a few times. The gene calls are TRBV30 and TRBJ2-7; the match to TRBD1 covers 7 bases. With V trimmed by 0 bases and J by 2 bases, 13 bases remained unmatched. The CDR3 runs 17 residues. The germline V gene encodes CDR1 GTSNPN and CDR2 SVGIG (reference sequence). The CDR3 DNA follows: TGTGCCTGGAGTGTACAGGAGGACAGGCTTTTACCCTACGAGCAGTACTTC. Its translation: CAWSVQEDRLLPYEQYF.

This clonotype was seen many times. The chain links TRBV6-1 to TRBJ1-1; the D gene is possibly TRBD1 (5 bases). This CDR3 is 16 amino acids long. The germline CDR1 and CDR2 sequences are MNHNS and SASEGT. V gave up 5 bases and J gave up 4 bases, with 20 bases separating them. The CDR3 region is CASSYGLGRSATEAFF. The CDR3 region has the DNA TGTGCCAGCAGTTACGGTCTGGGGCGATCGGCCACTGAAGCTTTCTTT.

This chain joins TRBV11-1 and TRBJ2-7; D might be TRBD1 (6 bases). Germline V CDR1 and CDR2: SGHAT, FQDESV (reference sequence). Trimming removed 1 base at V and 3 bases at J, with 10 bases between. The CDR3 sequence is 14 residues long. CDR3 protein: CASSLGRTDYEQYF. The CDR3 DNA reads TGTGCCAGCAGCTTAGGGCGGACAGACTACGAGCAGTACTTC.

This clonotype was observed a handful of times. The gene calls are TRBV7-9 and TRBJ2-7; TRBD2 is a possible D gene (6 bases). There are 11 residues in the CDR3. Looked up from germline, CDR1 is SEHNR and CDR2 is FQNEAQ (reference sequence). V gave up 11 bases and J gave up 0 bases, with 8 bases separating them. CDR3 sequence reads: CAAGSSYEQYF. In DNA form, the CDR3 reads TGTGCCGCGGGGAGCTCCTACGAGCAGTACTTC.

The chain is built from TRBV12-3 or TRBV12-4 and TRBJ2-7; 9 bases are shared with TRBD2. This CDR3 contains 13 residues. V was clipped by 3 bases and J by 7 bases; unmatched bases: 4. The CDR3 protein is CASSFAGGQEQYF. DNA for the CDR3: TGTGCCAGCAGTTTTGCGGGAGGGCAGGAGCAGTACTTC.

The sample holds many counts of this clonotype. This sequence joins TRBV28 and TRBJ2-7; TRBD2 agrees at 8 bases. The V segment lost 7 bases and the J segment 5 bases; nucleotides outside the gene matches: 10. This CDR3 spans 14 amino acids. The germline CDR1 and CDR2 sequences are MDHEN and SYDVKM. CDR3 sequence: CASNGWAAGDEQYF. The CDR3 nucleotides read TGTGCCAGCAATGGGTGGGCAGCGGGAGACGAGCAGTACTTC.

In this sample, this clonotype turned up many times. This sequence joins TRBV24-1 and TRBJ1-1; 8 bases are a match to TRBD1. V shed 3 bases, J shed 9 bases, and the junction held 8 bases outside the gene matches. Germline lookup yields CDR1 KGHDR and CDR2 SFDVKD. This CDR3 region has 14 residues. CDR3 protein: CATSDTWTGQKAFF. The CDR3 DNA reads as TGTGCCACCAGTGATACATGGACAGGGCAGAAAGCTTTCTTT.